The 19 T cell receptor beta chains given below trace back to one sample, sequenced in a study of blood T cells in healthy people across ages. Alongside a J-beta primer mix, a sample-barcoded 5' primer served in a second PCR lasting roughly 7 to 11 cycles. From the 5' RACE reads, TCRdb called clonotypes with MiXCR, one entry per CDR3 protein. The sample shows 650,000 to 800,000 distinct CDR3 sequences, 40% to 50% of them seen only once. The material sequenced was blood. The receptors originated from a man in his fifties or sixties in good health.

The chain uses TRBV5-1 and TRBJ2-7, with D unresolved. Trimming pared 1 base from V and 5 bases from J, leaving 10 bases between. Germline V gene sequence: CDR1 SGHRS, CDR2 YFSETQ. CDR3 size: 13 residues. For the CDR3, the DNA is TGCGCCAGCAGCTTGTTGGCGCGGCACGAGCAGTACTTC. Its translation is CASSLLARHEQYF.

The rearrangement joins TRBV27 to TRBJ2-7, with D tentatively TRBD1 or TRBD2 (5 bases each). The CDR3 loop spans 15 amino acids. Germline CDR1 MNHEY, CDR2 SMNVEV (reference sequence). V shed 6 bases and J shed 3 bases, with 18 bases lying between them. CDR3 sequence: CASRTRGNRGYEQYF. DNA of the CDR3: TGTGCCAGCAGAACCCGGGGCAATAGGGGCTACGAGCAGTACTTC.

V is TRBV20-1 and J is TRBJ2-5; 11 positions match TRBD1. The V gene's germline CDR1 is DFQATT and CDR2 SNEGSKA (reference sequence). The V gene end was trimmed by 5 bases and the J gene end by 3 bases; junction bases not matched to a gene: 5. This CDR3 contains 14 residues. For the CDR3, the DNA is TGCAGTGCTTCGGACAGGGGGCGAAAAGAGACCCAGTACTTC. This encodes CSASDRGRKETQYF.

V and J are TRBV6-2 or TRBV6-3 and TRBJ2-5; TRBD1 matches 10 bases. CDR3 size: 17 residues. The germline V gene has CDR1 MNHEY and CDR2 SVGEGT. V lost 2 bases to trimming and J lost 5 bases; unmatched junction nucleotides: 11. CDR3 bases: TGTGCCAGCAGTTACGATCTAGGGACAGGGGTTCGGGAGACCCAGTACTTC. It is translated as CASSYDLGTGVRETQYF.

CDR3 bases: TGTGCCAGCAGCCCTCGGGTTACTGGTCTAGCCAAAAACATTCAGTACTTC. It codes for CASSPRVTGLAKNIQYF. The chain links TRBV11-3 to TRBJ2-4, with D unresolved. The germline gives CDR1 SGHNT, CDR2 YENEEA. Between the trimmed V and J ends, which lost 5 bases and 0 bases, there was a span of 17 bases. The CDR3 is 17 amino acids.

This rearrangement joins TRBV6-2 or TRBV6-3 to TRBJ1-1; possible D gene TRBD1, 5 bases. This CDR3 is 13 amino acids long. The germline V and J ends were trimmed by 8 bases and 4 bases, with 14 bases remaining between them. The V gene's germline CDR1 is MNHEY and CDR2 SVGEGT. Written as DNA, the CDR3 is TGTGCCAGCGCAGCAACAGGTTCCACTGAAGCTTTCTTT. Residues: CASAATGSTEAFF.

This clonotype was recorded a few times. J is TRBJ2-7 and V is TRBV28; tentative D call: TRBD1 (6 bases). The CDR3 consists of 15 residues. The germline V and J ends were trimmed by 9 bases and 2 bases, with 20 bases remaining between them. Looked up from germline, CDR1 is MDHEN and CDR2 is SYDVKM. The CDR3 DNA follows: TGTGCCAGTCAAGGACAGATCTCAACTACCTACGAGCAGTACTTC. Residues: CASQGQISTTYEQYF.

The chain carries TRBV6-2 or TRBV6-3 and TRBJ1-5, with a weak D call TRBD1 (6 bases). CDR3 length equals 13 residues. V was cut by 6 bases and J by 10 bases, with 16 bases left in between. Germline-derived CDR1 and CDR2 are MNHEY and SVGEGT. CDR3 loop: CASSTGRVEPQHF. Here the CDR3 DNA reads TGTGCCAGCAGCACAGGGAGAGTCGAACCCCAGCATTTT.

There are a few counts of this clonotype. The CDR3 here is CASSTRGAIETQYF. The CDR3 nucleotides are TGTGCCAGCAGTACACGGGGAGCAATAGAGACCCAGTACTTC. The chain is built from TRBV7-2 and TRBJ2-5, with D tentatively TRBD2 (5 bases). The CDR3 consists of 14 residues. Germline lookup yields CDR1 SGHTA and CDR2 FQGNSA. V was clipped by 6 bases and J by 4 bases, with 15 bases between them.

The chain employs TRBV28 and TRBJ1-4; D is possibly TRBD1 (6 bases). V was trimmed by 6 bases and J by 6 bases, leaving 23 bases between them. In germline, CDR1 is MDHEN, CDR2 SYDVKM. This CDR3 has 17 amino acids. CDR3 in DNA: TGTGCCAGCAGCCCGACCGGCGAGGACAGCAACGATGAAAAACTGTTTTTT. The encoded protein is CASSPTGEDSNDEKLFF.

This rearrangement joins TRBV7-2 to TRBJ2-7; a weak D match, TRBD2 (5 bases). V dropped 6 bases and J dropped 0 bases, with 18 bases sitting between them. Per the germline V gene, CDR1 is SGHTA and CDR2 is FQGNSA. CDR3 length: 16 residues. CDR3 bases: TGTGCCAGCAGTGATCGACGGGGAGACGGCTCCTACGAGCAGTACTTC. This encodes CASSDRRGDGSYEQYF.

The table lists this clonotype with a few counts. This chain uses TRBV7-2 with TRBJ2-1; TRBD2 aligns across 7 bases. Germline values: CDR1 SGHTA, CDR2 FQGNSA. Losses at the gene ends were 5 bases for V and 3 bases for J; bases not matched to a gene: 7. The CDR3 has 15 amino acids. CDR3 DNA sequence: TGTGCCAGCAGCAGAGAAGCTAGCGGCTACAATGAGCAGTTCTTC. It translates to CASSREASGYNEQFF.

This chain joins TRBV7-7 and TRBJ2-1; TRBD1 agrees at 9 bases. Germline values: CDR1 SSHAT, CDR2 FNYEAQ (reference sequence). Germline trimming cut 3 bases from V and 9 bases from J; bases unmatched to any gene: 6. This CDR3 is 14 amino acids long. The DNA for the CDR3 is TGTGCCAGCAGCTTGGGGACAGGGTCCAGTGAGCAGTTCTTC. As protein: CASSLGTGSSEQFF.

The J gene is TRBJ2-6, the V gene TRBV11-2; D gene unclear. Trimming removed 1 base at V and 3 bases at J, with 4 bases between. The CDR3 covers 14 residues. Per the germline V gene, CDR1 is SGHAT and CDR2 is FQNNGV. The CDR3 loop is CASSLGFGANVLTF. CDR3 DNA: TGTGCCAGCAGCTTAGGGTTTGGGGCCAACGTCCTGACTTTC.

Only a few counts were recorded for this clonotype. This chain joins TRBV20-1 and TRBJ1-5; D call uncertain. The V and J ends lost 1 base and 4 bases respectively, with 14 bases between them. In germline, CDR1 is DFQATT, CDR2 SNEGSKA (reference sequence). The CDR3 is made up of 15 amino acids. CDR3 DNA: TGCAGTGCTAGAGGGCAAGACCACCCTAATCAGCCCCAGCATTTT. It encodes CSARGQDHPNQPQHF.

The CDR3 DNA follows: TGTGCCAGCAGCCACGGGACAGTCCAGTTCTTC. Translating gives CASSHGTVQFF. The genes are TRBV11-2 and TRBJ2-1; 7 bases align to TRBD1. There are 11 residues in the CDR3. With V trimmed by 5 bases and J by 13 bases, 5 bases remained unmatched. Germline assignment: CDR1 SGHAT and CDR2 FQNNGV.

This chain joins TRBV29-1 and TRBJ2-1, with a possible D match to TRBD2 (6 bases). Trimming took 6 bases from V and 12 from J, leaving 18 bases between them. Germline CDR1 SQVTM, CDR2 ANQGSEA. The CDR3 covers 12 residues. This chain's CDR3 is CSVGRGLPGQFF. The CDR3, as DNA: TGCAGCGTCGGGAGAGGACTACCCGGGCAGTTCTTC.

This chain joins TRBV3-1 and TRBJ1-4; D gene ambiguous. The CDR3 extends over 13 amino acids. Between the trimmed V and J ends, which lost 8 bases and 7 bases, there was a span of 14 bases. CDR1 is LGHDT and CDR2 is YNNKEL in the germline V gene (reference sequence). The CDR3 here is CASHGSRSEKLFF. The DNA of the CDR3 is TGTGCCAGCCACGGGAGCAGGAGTGAAAAACTGTTTTTT.

The chain combines TRBV7-2 with TRBJ2-1, with D possibly TRBD2 on 6 matching bases. The V end lost 0 bases, the J end lost 8 bases, and 17 bases lay between the germline ends. The CDR3 has 16 residues. The germline V gene has CDR1 SGHTA and CDR2 FQGNSA. The CDR3 loop is CASSLAGGVPLDEQFF. The CDR3 DNA sequence: TGTGCCAGCAGCTTAGCGGGCGGGGTCCCCCTTGATGAGCAGTTCTTC.